This T cell receptor beta chain was recovered during a study of blood T cells in healthy people across ages. CDR3 size: 18 residues. V lost 8 bases, J lost 2 bases, and 27 bases lay in between. Germline V CDR1 and CDR2: MNHEY, SMNVEV (reference sequence). This clonotype has only a few counts. The authors ran a second PCR of about 7 to 12 cycles using a sample-barcoded 5' primer and a J-beta primer mix. TCRdb passed the 5' RACE reads through MiXCR, listing each CDR3 protein once. Here the sample spans approximately 780,000 distinct CDR3 sequences, 20% to 30% being singletons. The same specimen was also included in a second study, on T cells of mothers and their children.

The sequenced sample was blood. This sequence originates from a boy younger than 18 in good health. This chain connects TRBV27 to TRBJ1-2, with D possibly matching TRBD1 (5 bases). The CDR3 nucleotides read TGTGCCAGCGGACGGGGACGTCAGGGAATCATCCTCAACTATGGCTACACCTTC. Translated, it gives CASGRGRQGIILNYGYTF.